The 20 T cell receptor beta chains given below trace back to one sample, sequenced in a study of T cell responses to AZD1222 COVID-19 vaccine. Some clones are missing from TCRdb's copy, which holds only in-frame ones; the method was immunoSEQ multiplex PCR. This repertoire shows about 57,000 clones, approximately 83% found once; its top ten account for 15% to 20%. Specimen: peripheral blood, collected on day 0 of AZD1222 vaccination. Every receptor here comes from an adult in good health.

The CDR3 DNA is TGTGCCAGCAGTTACTGGGACAGGGCCACTGAAGCTTTCTTT. Its translation: CASSYWDRATEAFF. The V gene is TRBV6-5, the J gene TRBJ1-1; TRBD1 matches 9 bases. With V trimmed by 1 base and J by 4 bases, 1 base remained unmatched. The germline gives CDR1 MNHEY, CDR2 SVGAGI. The CDR3 length is 14 residues.

The rearrangement joins TRBV7-9 to TRBJ1-6; D not resolved. This CDR3 is 14 amino acids long. V gave up 5 bases and J gave up 6 bases, with 11 bases separating them. The V gene's germline CDR1 is SEHNR and CDR2 FQNEAQ (reference sequence). Here the CDR3 DNA reads TGTGCCAGCAGCGAATGGACGGGTAATTCACCCCTCCACTTT. This sequence encodes CASSEWTGNSPLHF.

The V gene is TRBV5-1, the J gene TRBJ2-7, with 7 bases identical to TRBD1. Germline-derived CDR1 and CDR2 are SGHRS and YFSETQ. This CDR3 region has 16 residues. Trimming cost V 4 bases and J 0 bases; bases outside gene matches: 10. In DNA, the CDR3 is TGCGCCAGCAGCGTTATACAGGGGACCCACTCCTACGAGCAGTACTTC. Protein product: CASSVIQGTHSYEQYF. The full variable domain, in which reference TRBV5-1 and TRBJ2-7 provide the parts outside the CDR3, is KAGVTQTPRYLIKTRGQQVTLSCSPISGHRSVSWYQQTPGQGLQFLFEYFSETQRNKGNFPGRFSGRQFSNSRSEMNVSTLELGDSALYLCASSVIQGTHSYEQYFGPGTRLTVT.

The gene calls are TRBV4-3 and TRBJ2-7; TRBD2 might be the D (6 bases). CDR1 is LGHNA, CDR2 YSLEER, per germline. The CDR3 has 17 residues. V was pared by 0 bases and J by 1 base, with 16 bases between. The CDR3 DNA sequence: TGCGCCAGCAGCCAAGATCCGTTTCGTAGCGGATCCTACGAGCAGTACTTC. This gives the protein CASSQDPFRSGSYEQYF.

This clone was recorded only once. This chain uses TRBV4-2 with TRBJ1-2; D possibly corresponds to TRBD1 (5 bases). This CDR3 region has 14 residues. V was trimmed by 2 bases and J by 5 bases, leaving 12 bases between them. The germline gives CDR1 LGHNA, CDR2 YNFKEQ. CDR3 protein: CASSQHSSGYGYTF. CDR3 nucleotides: TGTGCCAGCAGCCAACACTCCTCAGGGTATGGCTACACCTTC.

Here the CDR3 reads CATSDYGTSGYNEQFF. The CDR3 DNA sequence: TGTGCCACCAGTGATTATGGGACTAGCGGGTACAATGAGCAGTTCTTC. This rearrangement joins TRBV24-1 to TRBJ2-1; TRBD2 agrees at 12 bases. Losses at the gene ends were 2 bases for V and 4 bases for J; bases not matched to a gene: 2. This CDR3 has 16 amino acids. Germline V gene sequence: CDR1 KGHDR, CDR2 SFDVKD.

The CDR3 protein is CASSLVTGGDRYTF. In DNA, the CDR3 is TGTGCCAGCAGCTTAGTCACAGGGGGCGATCGCTACACCTTC. This rearrangement joins TRBV7-9 to TRBJ1-2, with 9 nucleotides matching TRBD1. Germline V gene sequence: CDR1 SEHNR, CDR2 FQNEAQ (reference sequence). This CDR3 region has 14 residues. With V trimmed by 1 base and J by 9 bases, 6 bases remained unmatched.

V gene TRBV28 combines with J gene TRBJ1-5; no firm D call. V lost 7 bases, J lost 7 bases, and 14 bases lay in between. This CDR3 region has 13 residues. Germline V gene sequence: CDR1 MDHEN, CDR2 SYDVKM. The CDR3 sequence is CASIFGLGQPQHF. In DNA form, the CDR3 reads TGTGCCAGCATCTTCGGGCTCGGACAGCCCCAGCATTTT.

The V gene is TRBV12-3 or TRBV12-4, the J gene TRBJ1-1; D call uncertain. V gave up 5 bases and J gave up 7 bases, with 8 bases separating them. The CDR3 consists of 11 residues. CDR3 bases: TGTGCCAGCAGTAAGGGCGGTGAAGCTTTCTTT. Translated: CASSKGGEAFF.

DNA for the CDR3: TGTGCCAGCTCACCGGTGGGCAGAGTCTCTGGAAACACCATATATTTT. It is translated as CASSPVGRVSGNTIYF. The V gene is TRBV18, the J gene TRBJ1-3; no clear D. Germline loops: CDR1 KGHSH, CDR2 LQKENI. V was shortened by 3 bases and J by 0 bases, with 12 bases between the two germline ends. This CDR3 is built from 16 residues.

The chain has TRBV27 and TRBJ1-2, with a weak D call TRBD1 (5 bases). The germline V gene has CDR1 MNHEY and CDR2 SMNVEV (reference sequence). Trimming cost V 6 bases and J 3 bases, with 11 bases left between them. This CDR3 region has 13 residues. CDR3 loop: CASSRRGDYGYTF. In nucleotides, the CDR3 is TGTGCCAGCAGCCGTCGGGGCGACTATGGCTACACCTTC.

The chain combines TRBV7-3 with TRBJ2-5; D may correspond to TRBD1 or TRBD2 (5 bases each). Germline loops: CDR1 SGHTA, CDR2 FQGTGA. The CDR3 contains 15 residues. Trimming took off 5 bases at V and 2 bases at J, with 15 bases between the two ends. CDR3 in DNA: TGTGCCAGCAGCCCACGAGGGGCTGCTCAAGAGACCCAGTACTTC. Its protein product is CASSPRGAAQETQYF.

This rearrangement joins TRBV29-1 to TRBJ2-7; D is ambiguous. V was cut by 2 bases and J by 3 bases, with 14 bases left in between. This CDR3 spans 14 amino acids. The germline V gene has CDR1 SQVTM and CDR2 ANQGSEA. CDR3 loop: CSVESGESDYEQYF. In DNA form, the CDR3 reads TGCAGCGTTGAAAGTGGAGAGTCGGACTACGAGCAGTACTTC.

This chain links TRBV24-1 with TRBJ1-1, with a weak D call TRBD1 (6 bases). Germline loops: CDR1 KGHDR, CDR2 SFDVKD. With 10 bases removed from V and 1 base from J, the gap between germline ends came to 15 bases. The CDR3 loop spans 14 amino acids. The CDR3 here is CATTPGQQNTEAFF. The CDR3 DNA follows: TGTGCCACGACTCCCGGACAGCAGAACACTGAAGCTTTCTTT.

The genes are TRBV28 and TRBJ1-1; D is uncertain. Germline CDR1 MDHEN, CDR2 SYDVKM. The V and J ends lost 0 bases and 11 bases respectively, with 7 bases between them. The CDR3 is 11 amino acids. The CDR3 sequence is CASSLWRSAFF. CDR3 sequence (DNA): TGTGCCAGCAGTTTATGGCGGAGTGCTTTCTTT.

The rearrangement joins TRBV5-1 to TRBJ1-6, with D uncertain. The germline V gene has CDR1 SGHRS and CDR2 YFSETQ. Between the trimmed V and J ends, which lost 0 bases and 6 bases, there was a span of 7 bases. The CDR3 loop spans 14 amino acids. In DNA form, the CDR3 reads TGCGCCAGCAGCTTGGGATGGATTAATTCACCCCTCCACTTT. Amino acids: CASSLGWINSPLHF.

The chain uses TRBV7-8 and TRBJ1-4; 7 nucleotides align to TRBD1. The CDR3 has 17 residues. Germline CDR1 and CDR2: SGHVS and FQNEAQ. V shed 7 bases, J shed 0 bases, and the junction held 11 bases outside the gene matches. This chain's CDR3 is CASTSLDRAATNEKLFF. CDR3 DNA sequence: TGTGCCAGCACCAGCCTAGACAGGGCCGCAACTAATGAAAAACTGTTTTTT.

The chain is built from TRBV30 and TRBJ1-1, with D unresolved. This CDR3 has 12 amino acids. V was trimmed by 0 bases and J by 11 bases, leaving 13 bases between them. Germline-derived CDR1 and CDR2 are GTSNPN and SVGIG (reference sequence). CDR3 sequence (DNA): TGTGCCTGGAGTGTAATGGGTGAAGGCGCTTTCTTT. It translates to CAWSVMGEGAFF.

The chain is built from TRBV12-3 or TRBV12-4 and TRBJ2-2; D remains ambiguous. CDR3 length: 12 amino acids. V was pared by 4 bases and J by 6 bases, with 6 bases between. The CDR3 DNA follows: TGTGCCAGCAGTTGGGGTCCCGGGGAGCTGTTTTTT. Translating gives CASSWGPGELFF.

The rearrangement uses TRBV5-5 and TRBJ1-2; D gene unclear. The ends were cut back, 2 bases at V and 4 bases at J, with 12 bases in the middle. Germline V gene sequence: CDR1 SGHKS, CDR2 YYEKEE (reference sequence). CDR3 length equals 14 residues. The CDR3 nucleotides are TGTGCCAGCAGCTTAAGGTCAGACCTCTATGGCTACACCTTC. It is translated as CASSLRSDLYGYTF.